This T cell receptor (beta chain) was profiled in a study of blood T cell repertoires in COVID-19. Original processing methods: Quantification of nucleated cells was approximated via reference gene primer amplification. TCRdb's table, derived via immunoSEQ multiplex PCR, lists solely in-frame clones and lacks some. V and J calls and clone size come straight from that table; D and trimming were deduced from the DNA. This sample has hundreds of thousands of clones, with 70% to 90% found just once. Comment on this clone: This CDR3 is also generated by other DNA sequences in the sample.

Source material: PBMCs or T cells enriched from blood (not recorded which). The receptor was derived from a woman aged 40 to 49 who had recovered from COVID-19.

Here the CDR3 DNA reads TGTGCCAGTAGCCCGACTAGCGCCCAAGAGACCCAGTACTTC. It translates to CASSPTSAQETQYF. The rearrangement uses TRBV19 and TRBJ2-5; 8 bases map to TRBD2. Germline V CDR1 and CDR2: LNHDA, SQIVND (reference sequence). V shed 6 bases and J 1 base; nucleotides not matched to a gene: 4. The length of the CDR3 is 14 residues. Variable domain in full (rest from reference TRBV19 and TRBJ2-5): DGGITQSPKYLFRKEGQNVTLSCEQNLNHDAMYWYRQDPGQGLRLIYYSQIVNDFQKGDIAEGYSVSREKKESFPLTVTSAQKNPTAFYLCASSPTSAQETQYFGPGTRLLVL.